Following are 30 T cell receptor beta chains from one sample sequenced in a study of T cell changes during pregnancy in multiple sclerosis. Measured with immunoSEQ multiplex PCR; TCRdb has only the in-frame clones, and not every one. The sample includes over 55,000 clones, 80% to 90% seen only once; the top ten take under 5.5%. The sequenced material came from peripheral blood from another person, used as feeder cells. Receptors were obtained from a human donor whose cells served as feeder cells for cultures in a pregnancy study.

The chain carries TRBV11-3 and TRBJ2-1, with TRBD2 matching over 8 bases. The V gene end was trimmed by 5 bases and the J gene end by 0 bases; junction bases not matched to a gene: 12. There are 18 residues in the CDR3. Germline assignment: CDR1 SGHNT and CDR2 YENEEA. CDR3 coding DNA: TGTGCCAGCAGCCCGGGGGTAGCGGGACTCCACTCCTACAATGAGCAGTTCTTC. Residues: CASSPGVAGLHSYNEQFF.

The genes are TRBV18 and TRBJ2-7; 7 bases map to TRBD1. Looked up from germline, CDR1 is KGHSH and CDR2 is LQKENI. V shed 4 bases and J 3 bases; nucleotides not matched to a gene: 3. This CDR3 is built from 13 residues. The CDR3 here is CASSRDSLYEQYF. The CDR3 DNA reads as TGTGCCAGCTCACGGGACAGCCTCTACGAGCAGTACTTC.

CDR3 in amino acids: CASSVGQGGNQPQHF. The CDR3 DNA is TGTGCCAGCAGCGTCGGACAGGGAGGCAATCAGCCCCAGCATTTT. The chain has TRBV9 and TRBJ1-5; TRBD1 aligns across 8 bases. The CDR3 contains 15 residues. Trimming took 2 bases from V and 2 from J; bases not matched to a gene: 3. CDR1 SGDLS and CDR2 YYNGEE come from the germline V gene.

The rearrangement joins TRBV5-5 to TRBJ1-5, with 7 positions matching TRBD1. J gave up 7 bases and V 0 bases, and 4 bases lay outside the gene matches. The CDR3 consists of 14 residues. Germline V lookup: CDR1 SGHKS, CDR2 YYEKEE (reference sequence). As DNA, the CDR3 is TGTGCCAGCAGCTTGGAGGGGGCTCGACAGCCCCAGCATTTT. This sequence encodes CASSLEGARQPQHF.

In its sample, this clone was seen once. The chain carries TRBV18 and TRBJ1-2, with TRBD1 identical over 10 bases. The CDR3 runs to 14 residues. The germline gives CDR1 KGHSH, CDR2 LQKENI. With 6 bases clipped from V and 6 bases from J, the junction kept 7 bases outside the gene matches. The CDR3 is CASSRQGAQDGYTF. The DNA of the CDR3 is TGTGCCAGCTCGAGACAGGGGGCGCAGGATGGCTACACCTTC.

CDR3 DNA sequence: TGTGCTAGTGGGGAGCAGGATACGCAGTATTTT. Protein: CASGEQDTQYF. The V gene is TRBV12-5, the J gene TRBJ2-3; D ambiguous. CDR1 LGHNT and CDR2 FRNRAP come from the germline V gene. V lost 6 bases and J 6 bases, leaving 7 bases between the germline ends. This CDR3 region has 11 residues.

The chain uses TRBV11-3 and TRBJ2-7; 8 bases map to TRBD1. V lost 4 bases to trimming and J lost 2 bases; unmatched junction nucleotides: 4. CDR1 is SGHNT, CDR2 YENEEA, per germline. The CDR3 totals 14 residues. The CDR3 bases are TGTGCCAGCAGCTCGCAGGGGGCCACCTACGAGCAGTACTTC. Protein product: CASSSQGATYEQYF. Complete variable domain (other parts from reference TRBV11-3 and TRBJ2-7): EAGVVQSPRYKIIEKKQPVAFWCNPISGHNTLYWYLQNLGQGPELLIRYENEEAVDDSQLPKDRFSAERLKGVDSTLKIQPAELGDSAVYLCASSSQGATYEQYFGPGTRLTVT.

The CDR3 DNA follows: TGCGCCAGCAGCTTGGGCGTGGGCAGTAGCACAGATACGCAGTATTTT. It specifies CASSLGVGSSTDTQYF. The chain carries TRBV5-1 and TRBJ2-3; no clear D gene. The V and J ends lost 0 bases and 0 bases respectively, with 11 bases between them. There are 16 residues in the CDR3. Per the germline V gene, CDR1 is SGHRS and CDR2 is YFSETQ.

The chain recombines TRBV6-1 with TRBJ1-6; D is uncertain. This CDR3 is 12 amino acids long. Trimming left V 7 bases short and J 6 bases short, with 7 bases between. CDR1 is MNHNS and CDR2 is SASEGT in the germline V gene. The CDR3 sequence: CASKVANSPLHF. The CDR3 bases are TGTGCCAGCAAGGTGGCTAATTCACCCCTCCACTTT.

This chain joins TRBV18 and TRBJ2-7; 10 bases match TRBD1. In germline, CDR1 is KGHSH, CDR2 LQKENI. The CDR3 loop spans 15 amino acids. Trimming took 5 bases from V and 0 from J; bases not matched to a gene: 4. The CDR3 is CASSGTGDSSYEQYF. CDR3 nucleotide sequence: TGTGCCAGCTCAGGGACAGGGGACAGCTCCTACGAGCAGTACTTC.

The chain is built from TRBV27 and TRBJ2-3; D not resolved. V was cut by 4 bases and J by 6 bases, with 17 bases left in between. Germline-derived CDR1 and CDR2 are MNHEY and SMNVEV (reference sequence). This CDR3 comprises 15 residues. CDR3 nucleotides: TGTGCCAGCAGTTCCTTCGCGGCGTTAACGGATACGCAGTATTTT. Residues: CASSSFAALTDTQYF.

The chain employs TRBV28 and TRBJ2-3; TRBD1 might be the D (6 bases). Trimming removed 2 bases at V and 1 base at J, with 10 bases between. CDR1 MDHEN and CDR2 SYDVKM come from the germline V gene. This CDR3 is 15 amino acids long. As DNA, the CDR3 is TGTGCCAGCAGTTTACCGAGACAGGGCACAGATACGCAGTATTTT. It encodes CASSLPRQGTDTQYF. The entire variable domain, with the rest obtained from reference TRBV28 and TRBJ2-3, is as follows: DVKVTQSSRYLVKRTGEKVFLECVQDMDHENMFWYRQDPGLGLRLIYFSYDVKMKEKGDIPEGYSVSREKKERFSLILESASTNQTSMYLCASSLPRQGTDTQYFGPGTRLTVL.

J is TRBJ1-3 and V is TRBV28; 7 nucleotides agree with TRBD1. CDR1 and CDR2 (germline): MDHEN, SYDVKM. The CDR3 is 15 amino acids. V lost 7 bases to trimming and J lost 4 bases; unmatched junction nucleotides: 10. This CDR3 is CASIPEGAGGNTIYF. The CDR3 nucleotides are TGTGCCAGCATTCCCGAGGGGGCAGGAGGAAACACCATATATTTT.

The gene calls are TRBV5-1 and TRBJ2-3, with 10 bases aligning to TRBD2. CDR1 is SGHRS and CDR2 is YFSETQ in the germline V gene. This CDR3 is built from 17 residues. With V trimmed by 4 bases and J by 6 bases, 14 bases remained unmatched. CDR3 nucleotides: TGCGCCAGCAGCCCCCCCGCTAGCGGGAGCCCGGAGGATACGCAGTATTTT. Translation: CASSPPASGSPEDTQYF.

This clone was observed once. The V gene is TRBV2, the J gene TRBJ1-1; D perhaps matches TRBD1 (5 bases). The germline V gene encodes CDR1 SNHLY and CDR2 FYNNEI. Trimming took 5 bases from V and 1 from J, leaving 17 bases between them. The CDR3 has 16 amino acids. The CDR3: CASSRVPGLRNTEAFF. CDR3 DNA: TGTGCCAGCAGTCGAGTACCAGGGTTGAGGAACACTGAAGCTTTCTTT.

The genes are TRBV6-5 and TRBJ2-5; D assignment may be TRBD1 or TRBD2 (5 bases each). Trimming pared 4 bases from V and 2 bases from J, leaving 14 bases between. This CDR3 comprises 15 residues. Per germline, CDR1 MNHEY and CDR2 SVGAGI. The CDR3 loop reads CASSSQLGRQETQYF. The CDR3 coding sequence is TGTGCCAGCAGTTCCCAATTGGGACGGCAAGAGACCCAGTACTTC.

V usage is TRBV6-5 and J usage is TRBJ1-2; D may be TRBD1 (6 bases). The ends were cut back, 7 bases at V and 8 bases at J, with 17 bases in the middle. The CDR3 has 13 residues. CDR1 MNHEY and CDR2 SVGAGI come from the germline V gene. CDR3 sequence: CASTKLGGGGYTF. The DNA for the CDR3 is TGTGCCAGCACTAAGTTGGGGGGCGGCGGCTACACCTTC.

This clone came up a few times. This rearrangement joins TRBV7-9 to TRBJ2-2; D is ambiguous. The CDR3 consists of 14 residues. CDR1 and CDR2 (germline): SEHNR, FQNEAQ (reference sequence). Trimming pared 5 bases from V and 6 bases from J, leaving 13 bases between. The CDR3 loop is CASSPRTVAGELFF. CDR3 sequence (DNA): TGTGCCAGCAGCCCCCGGACCGTGGCCGGGGAGCTGTTTTTT.

The chain employs TRBV30 and TRBJ1-4, with a weak D call TRBD1 (5 bases). Trimming shortened V by 0 bases and J by 6 bases, and 11 bases separated the two germline ends. The germline CDR1 and CDR2 sequences are GTSNPN and SVGIG (reference sequence). CDR3 length equals 14 residues. The CDR3 DNA is TGTGCCTGGAGTGTACCGGGGGGTCATGAAAAACTGTTTTTT. Amino acids: CAWSVPGGHEKLFF.

This sequence joins TRBV7-8 and TRBJ1-3, with 7 bases that match TRBD1. This CDR3 has 18 amino acids. CDR1 SGHVS and CDR2 FQNEAQ come from the germline V gene. J gave up 0 bases and V 1 base, and 9 bases lay outside the gene matches. CDR3 DNA: TGTGCCAGCAGCTTAGTAGGAGGGACAGCCCGCTCTGGAAACACCATATATTTT. Amino acid sequence: CASSLVGGTARSGNTIYF.

The CDR3 coding sequence is TGTGCCTGGAGCGCGGGACCCGGGGGAACTGAAGCTTTCTTT. Protein sequence: CAWSAGPGGTEAFF. This rearrangement joins TRBV30 to TRBJ1-1; D is possibly TRBD1 (5 bases). Trimming left V 3 bases short and J 5 bases short, with 16 bases between. The germline CDR1 and CDR2 sequences are GTSNPN and SVGIG (reference sequence). This CDR3 spans 14 amino acids.

This rearrangement joins TRBV29-1 to TRBJ2-1, with 11 bases fitting TRBD2. This CDR3 is 19 amino acids long. In germline, CDR1 is SQVTM, CDR2 ANQGSEA. Trimming took 1 base from V and 1 from J; bases not matched to a gene: 12. The CDR3 reads CSVEGGGLAVTWSYNEQFF. DNA of the CDR3: TGCAGCGTTGAAGGGGGGGGACTAGCGGTGACTTGGTCCTACAATGAGCAGTTCTTC.

The chain couples TRBV6-1 to TRBJ1-3, with D hard to call. Trimming cost V 2 bases and J 11 bases, with 16 bases left between them. This CDR3 has 14 amino acids. Germline CDR1 is MNHNS and CDR2 is SASEGT. The CDR3 DNA reads TGTGCCAGCAGTGAATCCCACAGCCTCCTCCCCATATATTTT. Translating gives CASSESHSLLPIYF.

The V and J genes are TRBV11-3 and TRBJ1-1; no firm D call. This CDR3 region has 13 residues. With 1 base removed from V and 1 base from J, the gap between germline ends came to 4 bases. Germline V gives CDR1 SGHNT, CDR2 YENEEA. The CDR3 region is CASSLGENTEAFF. The CDR3, as DNA: TGTGCCAGCAGCTTAGGGGAGAACACTGAAGCTTTCTTT.

The V and J genes are TRBV19 and TRBJ1-1; D is possibly TRBD1 (5 bases). V was shortened by 3 bases and J by 1 base, with 18 bases between the two germline ends. The CDR3 contains 17 residues. In germline, CDR1 is LNHDA, CDR2 SQIVND (reference sequence). The CDR3 sequence is CASSIPRVFQGNTEAFF. CDR3 coding DNA: TGTGCCAGTAGTATCCCCAGGGTTTTCCAAGGGAACACTGAAGCTTTCTTT.

The chain recombines TRBV27 with TRBJ2-7; no firm D call. The CDR3 is 13 amino acids. V dropped 6 bases and J dropped 4 bases, with 13 bases sitting between them. Per germline, CDR1 MNHEY and CDR2 SMNVEV (reference sequence). This CDR3 reads CASRLTGHYEQYF. CDR3 nucleotide sequence: TGTGCCAGCAGGCTCACGGGCCATTACGAGCAGTACTTC.

The rearrangement uses TRBV7-9 and TRBJ1-4, with TRBD1 matching over 8 bases. Trimming took 4 bases from V and 8 from J; bases not matched to a gene: 6. Looked up from germline, CDR1 is SEHNR and CDR2 is FQNEAQ (reference sequence). The CDR3 loop spans 14 amino acids. The CDR3 bases are TGTGCCAGCAGCTCCCAACAGGGGGAGGAAAAACTGTTTTTT. Its translation is CASSSQQGEEKLFF.

The genes are TRBV23-1 and TRBJ2-3; 12 bases are shared with TRBD1. TRBV23-1 is identified as an open reading frame with a role that is uncertain. Trimming cost V 3 bases and J 4 bases; bases outside gene matches: 5. CDR3 length: 16 amino acids. This chain's CDR3 is CASSHTRDRGPDTQYF. CDR3 sequence (DNA): TGCGCCAGCAGTCACACCCGGGACAGGGGGCCAGATACGCAGTATTTT.

The CDR3 sequence is CASSISGNSYEQYF. CDR3 nucleotides: TGTGCCAGCAGTATTTCCGGGAACTCCTACGAGCAGTACTTC. The chain recombines TRBV6-5 with TRBJ2-7, with D maybe TRBD2 (5 bases). CDR3 length equals 14 residues. Trimming stripped 5 bases from V and 0 bases from J, with 11 bases between. In germline, CDR1 is MNHEY, CDR2 SVGAGI.

The chain combines TRBV7-2 with TRBJ2-2, with 10 bases lining up with TRBD2. Germline lookup yields CDR1 SGHTA and CDR2 FQGNSA. This CDR3 is 16 amino acids long. J was trimmed by 4 bases and V by 3 bases; bases with no gene match: 5. The CDR3: CASSLSSGGVTGELFF. CDR3 DNA sequence: TGTGCCAGCAGCTTGTCTAGCGGGGGCGTCACCGGGGAGCTGTTTTTT.